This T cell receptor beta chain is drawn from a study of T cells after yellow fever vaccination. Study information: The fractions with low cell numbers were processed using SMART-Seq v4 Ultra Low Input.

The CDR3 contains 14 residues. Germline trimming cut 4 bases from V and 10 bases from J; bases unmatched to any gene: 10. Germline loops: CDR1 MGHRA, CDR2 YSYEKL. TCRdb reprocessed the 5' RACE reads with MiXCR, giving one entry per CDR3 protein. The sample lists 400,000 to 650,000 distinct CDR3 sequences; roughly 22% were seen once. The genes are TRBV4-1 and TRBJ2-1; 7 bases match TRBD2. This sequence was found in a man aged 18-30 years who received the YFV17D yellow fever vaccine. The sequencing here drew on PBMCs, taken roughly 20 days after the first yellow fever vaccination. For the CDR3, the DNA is TGCGCCAGCAGCCGCAGTGCGGGGGACCGAGAGCAGTTCTTC. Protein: CASSRSAGDREQFF.